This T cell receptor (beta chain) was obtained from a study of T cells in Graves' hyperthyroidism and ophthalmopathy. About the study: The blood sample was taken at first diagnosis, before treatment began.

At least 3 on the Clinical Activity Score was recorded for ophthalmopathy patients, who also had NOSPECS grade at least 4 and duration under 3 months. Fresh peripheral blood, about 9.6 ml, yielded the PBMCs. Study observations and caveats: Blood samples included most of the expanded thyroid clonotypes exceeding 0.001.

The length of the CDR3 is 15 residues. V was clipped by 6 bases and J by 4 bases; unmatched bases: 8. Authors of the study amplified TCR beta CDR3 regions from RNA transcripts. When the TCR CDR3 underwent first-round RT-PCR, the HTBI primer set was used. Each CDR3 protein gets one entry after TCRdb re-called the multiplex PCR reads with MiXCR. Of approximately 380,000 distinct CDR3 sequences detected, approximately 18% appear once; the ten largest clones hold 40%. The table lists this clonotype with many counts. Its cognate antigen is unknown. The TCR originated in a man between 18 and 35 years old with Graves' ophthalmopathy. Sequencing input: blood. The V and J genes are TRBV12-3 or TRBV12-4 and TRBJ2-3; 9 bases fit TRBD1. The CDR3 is CASSYTGGRADTQYF. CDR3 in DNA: TGTGCCAGCAGCTACACAGGGGGCAGAGCAGATACGCAGTATTTT.